This T cell receptor beta chain emerged from a study of technical replicates of blood from a handful of donors. Assay used: immunoSEQ multiplex PCR; TCRdb lists only in-frame clones, some missing. The profile shows about 93,000 clones, about 95% of them singletons. Trimming pared 3 bases from V and 5 bases from J, leaving 11 bases between. The CDR3 length is 13 residues. Germline V CDR1 and CDR2: LNHDA, SQIVND (reference sequence). The sequence came from a human donor in good health. The chain links TRBV19 to TRBJ2-7; tentative D call: TRBD1 (6 bases). The sample comprised T cells isolated from PBMCs. CDR3 residues: CASSMTRGHEQYF. DNA of the CDR3: TGTGCCAGTAGTATGACCAGGGGCCACGAGCAGTACTTC.